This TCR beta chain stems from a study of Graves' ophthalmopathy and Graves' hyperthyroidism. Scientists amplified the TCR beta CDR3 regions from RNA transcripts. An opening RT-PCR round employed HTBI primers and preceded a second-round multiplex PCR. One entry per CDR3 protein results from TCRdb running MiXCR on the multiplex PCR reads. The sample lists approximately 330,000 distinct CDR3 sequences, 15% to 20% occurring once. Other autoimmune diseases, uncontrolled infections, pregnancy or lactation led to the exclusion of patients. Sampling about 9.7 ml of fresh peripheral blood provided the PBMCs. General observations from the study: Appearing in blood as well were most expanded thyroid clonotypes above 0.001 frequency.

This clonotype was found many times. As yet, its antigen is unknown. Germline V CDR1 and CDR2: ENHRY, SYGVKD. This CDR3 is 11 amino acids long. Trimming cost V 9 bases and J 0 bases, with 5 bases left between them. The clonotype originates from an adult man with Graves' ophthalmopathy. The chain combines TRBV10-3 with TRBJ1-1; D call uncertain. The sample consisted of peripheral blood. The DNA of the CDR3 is TGTGCCATTGGCCTGAACACTGAAGCTTTCTTT. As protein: CAIGLNTEAFF.